This TCR beta chain is from a study of somatic mutations in cytotoxic T cells in rheumatoid arthritis. Overall study context: It was right after diagnosis, before any treatment, that patient blood (about 31 ml EDTA) was drawn. Flow-sorting brought some V beta antibody-stained T-cell populations to nearly 100% purity, V beta1+ cells sequenced for TCRB among them. Study observations and caveats: CD8+ clonality rose with age in rheumatoid arthritis patients, not healthy controls.

Germline V gene data show CDR1 as SQVTM and CDR2 as ANQGSEA. The V and J ends lost 3 bases and 3 bases, in that order; junction bases with no gene match: 5. The CDR3 runs to 14 residues. For this clone: Its antigen is unknown.

Only in-frame clones appear in the TCRdb table, and some are missing; sequencing was by immunoSEQ multiplex PCR. This table holds roughly 5,000 clones, 65% to 85% found once. Material for sequencing was CD8+ T cells sorted from blood. This chain connects TRBV29-1 to TRBJ2-1; TRBD2 aligns across 7 bases. The clonotype originates from a woman aged 45-65 years with rheumatoid arthritis. CDR3 sequence reads: CSVDLAGVYNEQFF. In DNA, the CDR3 is TGCAGCGTTGATCTGGCGGGAGTCTACAATGAGCAGTTCTTC.